This TCR beta chain was obtained from a study of cytomegalovirus exposure and HLA in healthy donors. Study in general: Of 300 to 450 genotyped donors, roughly 86% clustered with self-reported Caucasian donors.

PCR involved 60 Vbeta and 13 Jbeta primers. Assay used: immunoSEQ multiplex PCR; TCRdb lists only in-frame clones, some missing. This sample yields 95,000 to 130,000 clones, of which around three quarters are seen a single time; around 4.3% belongs to the top ten. The study's findings and limits: Researchers reported in a later analysis that a missense DCLRE1C variant was tied to TCR beta V- and J-gene trimming.

Notes on this clone: The antigen is unknown.

Sequencing input: PBMCs. The sequence was collected from a young man in good health and CMV-seropositive.

In nucleotides, the CDR3 is TGTGCCAGCAGCTCGCCGACTTTAGCCACAGATACGCAGTATTTT. Translation: CASSSPTLATDTQYF. The chain joins TRBV5-4 to TRBJ2-3; D unresolved. V lost 3 bases to trimming and J lost 2 bases, with 13 bases between them. The CDR3 runs 15 residues. CDR1 is SGHNT, CDR2 YYREEE, per germline (reference sequence).